One and the same sample provided the 24 T cell receptor beta chains below, sequenced in a study of cytomegalovirus exposure and HLA in healthy donors. The PCR contained 60 Vbeta and 13 Jbeta primers. Assay: immunoSEQ multiplex PCR; the TCRdb copy retains only in-frame clones and omits some. The sample contains approximately 150,000 clones, around 77% of which appear only once. Sequencing input: PBMCs. These receptors were obtained from a woman aged 40-49 years in good health and CMV-seronegative.

The chain has TRBV5-4 and TRBJ2-5; 7 nucleotides match TRBD1. Germline V gene lookup returns CDR1 SGHNT and CDR2 YYREEE (reference sequence). The V gene end was trimmed by 6 bases and the J gene end by 4 bases; junction bases not matched to a gene: 12. The CDR3 is 15 amino acids. This CDR3 reads CASNNQGTAGETQYF. CDR3 bases: TGTGCCAGCAACAATCAAGGGACAGCCGGAGAGACCCAGTACTTC.

The chain uses TRBV27 and TRBJ2-7; no clear D gene. Trimming took off 5 bases at V and 2 bases at J, with 13 bases between the two ends. The CDR3 extends over 14 amino acids. Germline V gene data show CDR1 as MNHEY and CDR2 as SMNVEV (reference sequence). The CDR3 here is CASSLQAFPYEQYF. The CDR3 nucleotides are TGTGCCAGCAGTCTCCAGGCGTTTCCCTACGAGCAGTACTTC.

The chain employs TRBV19 and TRBJ1-1; D unresolved. The CDR3 has 12 amino acids. Trimming took 6 bases from V and 1 from J, leaving 6 bases between them. From germline, CDR1 is LNHDA and CDR2 SQIVND (reference sequence). The CDR3 region is CASSERNTEAFF. The CDR3 DNA is TGTGCCAGTAGCGAGCGGAACACTGAAGCTTTCTTT.

The CDR3 DNA follows: TGTGCCATCAAACGACAGGGGGCTGGAGAGACCCAGTACTTC. It yields the protein CAIKRQGAGETQYF. The rearrangement joins TRBV10-3 to TRBJ2-5; 10 bases agree with TRBD1. The CDR3 extends over 14 amino acids. Unmatched junction bases numbered 6, after V lost 7 bases and J lost 4 bases. Germline-derived CDR1 and CDR2 are ENHRY and SYGVKD.

This chain links TRBV14 with TRBJ2-3; 9 bases fit TRBD2. The length of the CDR3 is 16 residues. CDR1 SGHDN and CDR2 FVKESK come from the germline V gene. The ends lost 0 bases at V and 5 bases at J; junction bases unmatched: 6. CDR3: CASSQDAGGPVDTQYF. The CDR3 bases are TGTGCCAGCAGCCAAGACGCGGGAGGGCCGGTAGATACGCAGTATTTT.

The rearrangement joins TRBV4-2 to TRBJ1-1; D gene uncertain. The CDR3 is 14 amino acids. Germline CDR1 reads LGHNA; CDR2 reads YNFKEQ. V shed 0 bases and J shed 1 base, with 6 bases lying between them. The CDR3 sequence: CASSQDSGNTEAFF. For the CDR3, the DNA is TGTGCCAGCAGCCAAGATTCGGGGAACACTGAAGCTTTCTTT.

The chain is built from TRBV4-1 and TRBJ2-7; 8 bases match TRBD2. This CDR3 is 16 amino acids long. The germline gives CDR1 MGHRA, CDR2 YSYEKL. After removal of 2 bases from V and 2 bases from J, the junction contained 8 bases not matched to a gene. The CDR3 DNA reads as TGCGCCAGCAGCCAAATGATGAGCGGGGGAGCCTACGAGCAGTACTTC. Translated: CASSQMMSGGAYEQYF.

The J gene is TRBJ2-5, the V gene TRBV5-1, with 7 bases that match TRBD2. The germline CDR1 and CDR2 sequences are SGHRS and YFSETQ. J lost 5 bases, V lost 0 bases, and 4 bases had no gene match. The CDR3 extends over 14 amino acids. CDR3 amino acids: CASSLALARETQYF. For the CDR3, the DNA is TGCGCCAGCAGCTTGGCACTAGCGAGGGAGACCCAGTACTTC.

The chain links TRBV13 to TRBJ2-7, with 8 positions matching TRBD1. J gave up 0 bases and V 4 bases, and 5 bases lay outside the gene matches. The length of the CDR3 is 15 residues. The germline gives CDR1 PRHDT, CDR2 FYEKMQ (reference sequence). The CDR3 DNA follows: TGTGCCAGCAGCTCCGGGACAGGTCCCTCCTACGAGCAGTACTTC. This encodes CASSSGTGPSYEQYF.

V gene TRBV12-2 combines with J gene TRBJ2-2; the D call of TRBD2 is as the table states it, not checked on the DNA. TRBV12-2 is flagged as a pseudogene. This CDR3 spans 19 amino acids. For the CDR3, the DNA is TGTGCAAGTCGCTTACCGCCCCGACTAGCGGGAGGGCAGGGCGGGGAGCTGTTTTTT. Amino acids: CASRLPPRLAGGQGGELFF.

The gene calls are TRBV19 and TRBJ2-7; 9 nucleotides line up with TRBD2. Germline assignment: CDR1 LNHDA and CDR2 SQIVND (reference sequence). CDR3 size: 15 residues. V lost 3 bases, J lost 3 bases, and 6 bases stayed unmatched. In DNA, the CDR3 is TGTGCCAGTAGTATTAAAGGCGGGGGGGACTACGAGCAGTACTTC. Amino acid sequence: CASSIKGGGDYEQYF.

This clone occurred once. The gene calls are TRBV7-9 and TRBJ2-5, with 7 bases identical to TRBD1. Germline assignment: CDR1 SEHNR and CDR2 FQNEAQ (reference sequence). This CDR3 spans 14 amino acids. V was clipped by 7 bases and J by 2 bases; unmatched bases: 7. This CDR3 is CASTPPGQQETQYF. In DNA, the CDR3 is TGTGCCAGCACACCACCGGGACAGCAAGAGACCCAGTACTTC. Looking up the rest from reference TRBV7-9 and TRBJ2-5 gives the full variable domain: DTGVSQNPRHKITKRGQNVTFRCDPISEHNRLYWYRQTLGQGPEFLTYFQNEAQLEKSRLLSDRFSAERPKGSFSTLEIQRTEQGDSAMYLCASTPPGQQETQYFGPGTRLLVL.

The chain combines TRBV5-1 with TRBJ1-3, with 7 bases fitting TRBD1. The CDR3 totals 15 residues. Germline values: CDR1 SGHRS, CDR2 YFSETQ. V dropped 5 bases and J dropped 4; count of bases not matched to a gene: 9. The CDR3 DNA reads TGCGCCAGCAGTGCTCGGACAGGTCCCGGAAACACCATATATTTT. It translates to CASSARTGPGNTIYF.

The gene calls are TRBV19 and TRBJ1-3; no clear D. The CDR3 totals 18 residues. Trimming removed 3 bases from V and 0 bases from J, with 18 bases in between. Looked up from germline, CDR1 is LNHDA and CDR2 is SQIVND (reference sequence). CDR3 coding DNA: TGTGCCAGTAGTATCCGAACCGGACTGCCGATCTCTGGAAACACCATATATTTT. Translating it yields CASSIRTGLPISGNTIYF.

The genes are TRBV5-1 and TRBJ2-5; 7 bases match TRBD2. V dropped 1 base and J dropped 4; count of bases not matched to a gene: 16. This CDR3 spans 18 amino acids. Germline lookup yields CDR1 SGHRS and CDR2 YFSETQ. The CDR3 DNA is TGCGCCAGCAGCTTGAGTCGGGATAGCGGGCAATTAGGAGAGACCCAGTACTTC. Translating it yields CASSLSRDSGQLGETQYF. The full variable domain, in which reference TRBV5-1 and TRBJ2-5 provide the parts outside the CDR3, is KAGVTQTPRYLIKTRGQQVTLSCSPISGHRSVSWYQQTPGQGLQFLFEYFSETQRNKGNFPGRFSGRQFSNSRSEMNVSTLELGDSALYLCASSLSRDSGQLGETQYFGPGTRLLVL.

CDR3 DNA sequence: TGTGCCAGCAGCTTACCGGGACAGGGACTGAACACTGAAGCTTTCTTT. Protein sequence: CASSLPGQGLNTEAFF. The J gene is TRBJ1-1, the V gene TRBV5-6; the match to TRBD1 covers 9 bases. This CDR3 region has 16 residues. Looked up from germline, CDR1 is SGHDT and CDR2 is YYEEEE. With 2 bases clipped from V and 0 bases from J, the junction kept 5 bases outside the gene matches.

This clone was picked up a small number of times. V usage is TRBV13 and J usage is TRBJ2-1, with 12 nucleotides matching TRBD2. Germline V CDR1 and CDR2: PRHDT, FYEKMQ (reference sequence). This CDR3 contains 15 residues. V gave up 6 bases and J gave up 5 bases; unmatched junction bases: 5. For the CDR3, the DNA is TGTGCCAGCAGTCTAGCGGGAGGGCCCGACAATGAGCAGTTCTTC. Amino acid sequence: CASSLAGGPDNEQFF.

The chain employs TRBV29-1 and TRBJ2-7, with D possibly matching TRBD2 (6 bases). Trimming took off 6 bases at V and 0 bases at J, with 15 bases between the two ends. Germline V CDR1 and CDR2: SQVTM, ANQGSEA. The CDR3 is 14 amino acids. In nucleotides, the CDR3 is TGCAGCGTAGGATCGTCTAGCGACTCCTACGAGCAGTACTTC. Residues: CSVGSSSDSYEQYF.

The chain couples TRBV6-6 to TRBJ2-7, with D perhaps matching TRBD2 (5 bases). Trimming pared 10 bases from V and 4 bases from J, leaving 5 bases between. CDR3 length: 9 residues. Germline-derived CDR1 and CDR2 are MNHNY and SVGAGI (reference sequence). CDR3 DNA: TGTGCCACGGGGTACGAGCAGTACTTC. Translating gives CATGYEQYF.

This sequence joins TRBV7-9 and TRBJ1-1, with 10 bases that match TRBD1. The CDR3 loop spans 14 amino acids. The V segment lost 4 bases and the J segment 4 bases; nucleotides outside the gene matches: 3. The V gene's germline CDR1 is SEHNR and CDR2 FQNEAQ (reference sequence). This CDR3 reads CASSSGQGSTEAFF. The CDR3 DNA reads as TGTGCCAGCAGCTCGGGACAGGGGAGCACTGAAGCTTTCTTT.

The chain recombines TRBV13 with TRBJ1-1; D not resolved. The V end was cut by 2 bases, the J end by 1 base, with 14 bases between. This CDR3 region has 16 residues. Germline V gene sequence: CDR1 PRHDT, CDR2 FYEKMQ (reference sequence). CDR3 region: CASSLTSGVPNTEAFF. The CDR3 nucleotides are TGTGCCAGCAGCTTAACATCGGGAGTTCCGAACACTGAAGCTTTCTTT.

This chain uses TRBV6-5 with TRBJ1-1, with no clear D. The germline V gene has CDR1 MNHEY and CDR2 SVGAGI. V was shortened by 6 bases and J by 1 base, with 9 bases between the two germline ends. The CDR3 consists of 13 residues. CDR3: CASSWSQNTEAFF. For the CDR3, the DNA is TGTGCCAGCAGCTGGAGTCAGAACACTGAAGCTTTCTTT.

The chain links TRBV7-9 to TRBJ2-1, with TRBD2 matching over 7 bases. Germline V gene lookup returns CDR1 SEHNR and CDR2 FQNEAQ (reference sequence). The CDR3 consists of 15 residues. The junction had 7 bases not matched to a gene; V was cut back by 5 bases and J by 3 bases. In nucleotides, the CDR3 is TGTGCCAGCAGCCGGAGGGAGGGCCTCTACAATGAGCAGTTCTTC. It yields the protein CASSRREGLYNEQFF.

The chain combines TRBV6-6 with TRBJ1-1; D remains unclear. Trimming shortened V by 4 bases and J by 6 bases, and 6 bases separated the two germline ends. CDR3 length: 11 residues. CDR1 and CDR2 from the germline V gene are MNHNY and SVGAGI (reference sequence). The CDR3 DNA follows: TGTGCCAGCAGTTCCCTCCCTGAAGCTTTCTTT. It encodes CASSSLPEAFF.